Each of the 28 T cell receptor beta chains below was sequenced from the same sample in a study of regulatory T cells in long-lasting Graves disease. Time point meaning: newly diagnosed GD, antithyroid drugs for less than 3 months. TCR sequences were obtained from RNA taken from PBMCs. TCR beta libraries were built with iRepertoire HTBI primers and Arm-PCR of CDR3 regions. MiXCR was run by TCRdb on the multiplex PCR reads, yielding one entry per CDR3 protein. The sample yields 620,000 or so distinct CDR3 sequences, roughly 15% seen once. These records were also assigned to another study, of T cells in Graves' hyperthyroidism and ophthalmopathy.

The sample consisted of peripheral blood mononuclear cells (PBMCs), taken at new diagnosis, from a patient treated with antithyroid drugs. Receptor source: a woman aged 30 to 39 with Graves disease.

This clonotype came up a few times. The V gene is TRBV5-1, the J gene TRBJ2-1; D possibly uses TRBD1 or TRBD2 (5 bases each). The CDR3 is 16 amino acids. Trimming took off 0 bases at V and 5 bases at J, with 15 bases between the two ends. The germline V gene encodes CDR1 SGHRS and CDR2 YFSETQ. The CDR3 region has the DNA TGCGCCAGCAGCTTGGCCCCCAGTGGGACCAACAATGAGCAGTTCTTC. As protein: CASSLAPSGTNNEQFF.

This clonotype was seen many times. V gene TRBV27 combines with J gene TRBJ2-7; D perhaps matches TRBD1 (7 bases). Looked up from germline, CDR1 is MNHEY and CDR2 is SMNVEV (reference sequence). This CDR3 comprises 14 residues. V dropped 5 bases and J dropped 3 bases, with 14 bases sitting between them. The CDR3 nucleotides are TGTGCCAGCAGTAGGGGGCCGGGGGACTACGAGCAGTACTTC. This sequence encodes CASSRGPGDYEQYF.

The chain joins TRBV7-6 to TRBJ1-2, with D uncertain. V shed 1 base and J shed 4 bases, with 10 bases lying between them. CDR1 is SGHVS and CDR2 is FNYEAQ in the germline V gene. The length of the CDR3 is 14 residues. The CDR3 DNA sequence: TGTGCCAGCAGCTTAGGCCCTTCCTCCTATGGCTACACCTTC. Encoded protein: CASSLGPSSYGYTF.

This clonotype was picked up many times. The chain couples TRBV28 to TRBJ2-1, with TRBD1 matching 9 bases. V lost 4 bases and J lost 6; bases outside the gene matches: 7. Germline CDR1 and CDR2: MDHEN and SYDVKM. The CDR3 totals 15 residues. CDR3 sequence: CASSSRQGVFNEQFF. The CDR3 nucleotides read TGTGCCAGCAGTTCGAGACAGGGGGTTTTCAATGAGCAGTTCTTC.

This clonotype was detected ten times or more. The chain links TRBV28 to TRBJ2-7, with 8 bases matching TRBD2. Trimming took 4 bases from V and 4 from J; bases not matched to a gene: 6. The CDR3 is 14 amino acids. The germline CDR1 and CDR2 sequences are MDHEN and SYDVKM. The CDR3 protein is CASSSGGKIYEQYF. CDR3 nucleotides: TGTGCCAGCAGTTCGGGGGGGAAGATTTACGAGCAGTACTTC.

The table lists this clonotype with a few counts. The chain employs TRBV6-2 or TRBV6-3 and TRBJ1-6; D perhaps matches TRBD1 (6 bases). Per the germline V gene, CDR1 is MNHEY and CDR2 is SVGEGT. The CDR3 sequence is 14 residues long. Trimming took off 6 bases at V and 5 bases at J, with 11 bases between the two ends. The CDR3 sequence: CASSRTVNNSPLHF. The CDR3 bases are TGTGCCAGCAGCAGGACAGTAAATAATTCACCCCTCCACTTT.

This clonotype has a handful of counts. The CDR3 loop is CASSQGSGRETQYF. The CDR3 nucleotides read TGTGCCAGCAGCCAAGGGTCAGGTAGGGAGACCCAGTACTTC. The V call is TRBV3-1, the J call TRBJ2-1; D gene ambiguous. The J call may be incorrect, as the DNA end agrees better with TRBJ2-5. The germline CDR1 and CDR2 sequences are LGHDT and YNNKEL (reference sequence). The CDR3 length is 14 residues.

On this clonotype itself: A much larger clone lies a single base off, so this may be a read error. The CDR3 coding sequence is TGTGCCATCAGTGTTCAGGGGACAAAGCAGCCCCAGAATTTT. Protein sequence: CAISVQGTKQPQNF. The V and J genes are TRBV10-3 and TRBJ1-5, with D perhaps matching TRBD1 (6 bases). The CDR3 length is 14 residues. CDR1 and CDR2 (germline): ENHRY, SYGVKD.

V is TRBV5-1 and J is TRBJ2-1; no reliable D call. Germline CDR1 SGHRS, CDR2 YFSETQ. CDR3 length equals 13 residues. Trimming shortened V by 0 bases and J by 8 bases, and 9 bases separated the two germline ends. The CDR3 DNA is TGCGCCAGCAGCTTGGTCCCGGCGGATGAGCAGTTCTTC. Translation: CASSLVPADEQFF.

This clonotype was found many times. V is TRBV28 and J is TRBJ1-5; D possibly corresponds to TRBD1 (6 bases). The CDR3 consists of 14 residues. The V gene's germline CDR1 is MDHEN and CDR2 SYDVKM. V gave up 7 bases and J gave up 3 bases, with 13 bases separating them. The CDR3: CASTRRQVNQPQHF. The CDR3 DNA reads as TGTGCCAGCACCCGACGACAGGTCAATCAGCCCCAGCATTTT. Variable domain in full (rest from reference TRBV28 and TRBJ1-5): DVKVTQSSRYLVKRTGEKVFLECVQDMDHENMFWYRQDPGLGLRLIYFSYDVKMKEKGDIPEGYSVSREKKERFSLILESASTNQTSMYLCASTRRQVNQPQHFGDGTRLSIL.

This clonotype was detected ten times or more. This chain uses TRBV20-1 with TRBJ2-1, with a possible D match to TRBD2 (5 bases). The CDR3 sequence is 14 residues long. Germline CDR1 DFQATT, CDR2 SNEGSKA (reference sequence). V dropped 0 bases and J dropped 10 bases, with 16 bases sitting between them. The CDR3 DNA reads as TGCAGTGCTAGAGACCCCGGCGGGCGCCACGAGCAGTTCTTC. It codes for CSARDPGGRHEQFF.

This clonotype came up a few times. The rearrangement joins TRBV20-1 to TRBJ1-5; 8 nucleotides agree with TRBD1. The CDR3 is 14 amino acids. Trimming at V came to 6 bases and at J to 5 bases, leaving 9 bases not matched to a gene. CDR1 and CDR2 from the germline V gene are DFQATT and SNEGSKA (reference sequence). CDR3 residues: CSAVWTGRDQPQHF. In DNA, the CDR3 is TGCAGTGCAGTATGGACAGGGAGGGATCAGCCCCAGCATTTT.

The chain has TRBV7-3 and TRBJ2-5; 10 bases are a match to TRBD2. With V trimmed by 3 bases and J by 5 bases, 3 bases remained unmatched. The germline V gene encodes CDR1 SGHTA and CDR2 FQGTGA. The CDR3 sequence is 14 residues long. CDR3 DNA: TGTGCCAGCAGCTTTAGCGGGAGGATGGAGACCCAGTACTTC. It encodes CASSFSGRMETQYF.

This clonotype was picked up many times. The chain combines TRBV20-1 with TRBJ2-7; D unclear. The germline CDR1 and CDR2 sequences are DFQATT and SNEGSKA (reference sequence). The length of the CDR3 is 13 residues. V was trimmed by 7 bases and J by 3 bases, leaving 16 bases between them. In DNA, the CDR3 is TGCAGTGTTGGCAGAATAAACAACTACGAGCAGTACTTC. Its translation is CSVGRINNYEQYF.

This clonotype has at least ten counts. The chain recombines TRBV28 with TRBJ2-7; 8 bases align to TRBD2. J was trimmed by 6 bases and V by 8 bases; bases with no gene match: 3. Per the germline V gene, CDR1 is MDHEN and CDR2 is SYDVKM. This CDR3 contains 11 residues. CDR3 sequence (DNA): TGTGCCAGCGGGCTAGCGGGCGAGCAGTACTTC. It translates to CASGLAGEQYF.

This clonotype has just a few counts. This chain joins TRBV6-2 or TRBV6-3 and TRBJ2-7, with 7 bases that match TRBD1. The germline gives CDR1 MNHEY, CDR2 SVGEGT. Trimming cost V 5 bases and J 5 bases; bases outside gene matches: 9. The CDR3 extends over 14 amino acids. Written as DNA, the CDR3 is TGTGCCAGCAGTCTAAGGAGAACAGGGGACGAGCAGTACTTC. Protein: CASSLRRTGDEQYF.

This chain joins TRBV20-1 and TRBJ1-5; D gene unclear. V was cut by 1 base and J by 5 bases, with 15 bases left in between. The length of the CDR3 is 15 residues. Germline loops: CDR1 DFQATT, CDR2 SNEGSKA (reference sequence). The CDR3 here is CSARGAVLWDQPQHF. For the CDR3, the DNA is TGCAGTGCTAGAGGGGCCGTGTTGTGGGATCAGCCCCAGCATTTT.

This clonotype occurred many times. The J gene is TRBJ1-1, the V gene TRBV5-1; D might be TRBD1 (5 bases). Trimming left V 4 bases short and J 10 bases short, with 14 bases between. The CDR3 has 12 amino acids. Germline CDR1 reads SGHRS; CDR2 reads YFSETQ. CDR3 DNA sequence: TGCGCCAGCAGCCTCATACGCGGGGCAGCTTTCTTT. This sequence encodes CASSLIRGAAFF.

This clonotype occurred a few times. The chain recombines TRBV25-1 with TRBJ2-1, with no clear D. Trimming removed 4 bases at V and 10 bases at J, with 14 bases between. The CDR3 contains 13 residues. Per the germline V gene, CDR1 is MGHDK and CDR2 is SYGVNS. CDR3 nucleotide sequence: TGTGCCAGCAGTGGGCTGTACGCGAACGAGCAGTTCTTC. Translation gives CASSGLYANEQFF.

This rearrangement joins TRBV30 to TRBJ1-6, with D perhaps TRBD1 (5 bases). V was shortened by 1 base and J by 10 bases, with 11 bases between the two germline ends. The CDR3 has 13 amino acids. The germline V gene encodes CDR1 GTSNPN and CDR2 SVGIG (reference sequence). Here the CDR3 reads CAWSEQEQSPLHF. As DNA, the CDR3 is TGTGCCTGGAGTGAACAGGAGCAATCACCCCTCCACTTT. Full variable domain (missing parts from reference TRBV30 and TRBJ1-6): SQTIHQWPATLVQPVGSPLSLECTVEGTSNPNLYWYRQAAGRGLQLLFYSVGIGQISSEVPQNLSASRPQDRQFILSSKKLLLSDSGFYLCAWSEQEQSPLHFGNGTRLTVT.

This clonotype came up many times. The CDR3 reads CASSPGLLLTAQHF. The DNA for the CDR3 is TGTGCCAGCAGCCCCGGACTCCTTTTGACGGCCCAGCATTTT. The chain uses TRBV12-3 or TRBV12-4 and TRBJ1-5; D call uncertain. The V gene lost 6 bases and the J gene lost 11 bases, with 20 bases spanning the gap. This CDR3 contains 14 residues.

A word on this clonotype: This clone may be a read error of a much larger clone one base away. This chain connects TRBV7-2 to TRBJ2-2; D gene uncertain. The CDR3 sequence is 12 residues long. CDR1 is SGHTA, CDR2 FQGNSA, per germline. The CDR3 region is CAGSPLERELFF. CDR3 bases: TGTGCCGGCAGCCCCCTTGAAAGGGAGCTGTTTTTT.

The chain links TRBV15 to TRBJ2-2; D remains ambiguous. Trimming took 0 bases from V and 3 from J, leaving 5 bases between them. CDR1 LNHNV and CDR2 YYDKDF come from the germline V gene (reference sequence). The CDR3 sequence is 14 residues long. For the CDR3, the DNA is TGTGCCACCAGCAGAGATCTTCACACCGGGGAGCTGTTTTTT. Its protein is CATSRDLHTGELFF.

This CDR3 is CSVPGTVSYEQYF. In DNA form, the CDR3 reads TGCAGCGTCCCCGGGACGGTTTCCTACGAGCAGTACTTC. The rearrangement joins TRBV29-1 to TRBJ2-7; possibly TRBD1 or TRBD2 for D (5 bases each). The length of the CDR3 is 13 residues. From germline, CDR1 is SQVTM and CDR2 ANQGSEA. V lost 6 bases and J lost 1, with 13 bases in between.

The rearrangement uses TRBV28 and TRBJ2-1; TRBD2 matches at 7 bases. The trim removed 7 bases at V and 1 base at J, leaving 10 bases unmatched. The CDR3 spans 16 residues. Germline loops: CDR1 MDHEN, CDR2 SYDVKM. The chain's CDR3 is CASMGRQAGSYNEQFF. Here the CDR3 DNA reads TGTGCCAGCATGGGACGTCAAGCGGGATCCTACAATGAGCAGTTCTTC. The whole variable domain, filled in from reference TRBV28 and TRBJ2-1, reads DVKVTQSSRYLVKRTGEKVFLECVQDMDHENMFWYRQDPGLGLRLIYFSYDVKMKEKGDIPEGYSVSREKKERFSLILESASTNQTSMYLCASMGRQAGSYNEQFFGPGTRLTVL.

The chain uses TRBV18 and TRBJ1-2; D perhaps matches TRBD1 (5 bases). CDR1 is KGHSH and CDR2 is LQKENI in the germline V gene. V was shortened by 1 base and J by 4 bases, with 13 bases between the two germline ends. The length of the CDR3 is 15 residues. CDR3 amino acids: CASSPLGTTAYGYTF. For the CDR3, the DNA is TGTGCCAGCTCACCACTTGGTACGACAGCCTATGGCTACACCTTC. Together with reference TRBV18 and TRBJ1-2, the CDR3 gives the full variable domain: NAGVMQNPRHLVRRRGQEARLRCSPMKGHSHVYWYRQLPEEGLKFMVYLQKENIIDESGMPKERFSAEFPKEGPSILRIQQVVRGDSAAYFCASSPLGTTAYGYTFGSGTRLTVV.

This clonotype has at least ten counts. This chain connects TRBV28 to TRBJ2-5; 9 bases agree with TRBD2. V lost 5 bases and J lost 1; bases outside the gene matches: 5. The CDR3 sequence is 15 residues long. Germline V CDR1 and CDR2: MDHEN, SYDVKM. CDR3 sequence (DNA): TGTGCCAGCAGTCTAGCGGGACCTTTCCAAGAGACCCAGTACTTC. The encoded protein is CASSLAGPFQETQYF.

This clonotype was counted at least ten times. The rearrangement joins TRBV29-1 to TRBJ2-2; D gene ambiguous. V was shortened by 0 bases and J by 7 bases, with 6 bases between the two germline ends. The CDR3 is made up of 12 amino acids. The germline V gene encodes CDR1 SQVTM and CDR2 ANQGSEA. The CDR3 here is CSVEEAGGELFF. The CDR3, as DNA: TGCAGCGTTGAAGAGGCAGGCGGGGAGCTGTTTTTT.